Listed here are 26 T cell receptor beta chains from one sample, sequenced in a study of early T cells in non-severe SARS-CoV-2 infection. TCRdb re-called the 5' RACE reads with MiXCR, one entry per CDR3 protein. The table lists approximately 69,000 distinct CDR3 sequences, 12% of them singletons, with roughly 3.9% in the top ten. Sequenced material: whole blood. The source is an adult who was a healthcare worker with PCR-confirmed SARS-CoV-2 infection or an uninfected control (not recorded which).

This clonotype was detected many times. The chain recombines TRBV27 with TRBJ1-6; weak D call: TRBD1 (6 bases). CDR3 length: 15 amino acids. Germline V gene lookup returns CDR1 MNHEY and CDR2 SMNVEV (reference sequence). V dropped 3 bases and J dropped 7 bases, with 13 bases sitting between them. The CDR3 sequence: CASSFDRSRNSPLHF. The CDR3 DNA sequence: TGTGCCAGCAGTTTCGACAGGTCGCGGAATTCACCCCTCCACTTT.

This clonotype occurred a few times. The chain is built from TRBV20-1 and TRBJ1-3; D gene uncertain. V lost 3 bases, J lost 7 bases, and 13 bases lay in between. The CDR3 totals 13 residues. Germline CDR1 reads DFQATT; CDR2 reads SNEGSKA (reference sequence). CDR3 sequence reads: CSARRAGQNTIYF. The CDR3 bases are TGCAGTGCTAGGAGGGCAGGCCAGAACACCATATATTTT.

The chain combines TRBV29-1 with TRBJ1-2; no reliable D call. CDR1 and CDR2 from the germline V gene are SQVTM and ANQGSEA. V was cut by 7 bases and J by 3 bases, with 15 bases left in between. The CDR3 loop spans 13 amino acids. The chain's CDR3 is CSALGESDYGYTF. CDR3 DNA sequence: TGCAGCGCTTTGGGAGAATCAGACTATGGCTACACCTTC.

This clonotype was seen many times. The CDR3 nucleotides read TGTGCCAGCAGTGAACAGACTAGCGGCACAGATACGCAGTATTTT. It translates to CASSEQTSGTDTQYF. The chain has TRBV6-1 and TRBJ2-3; 8 nucleotides line up with TRBD2. This CDR3 has 15 residues. With 2 bases clipped from V and 1 base from J, the junction kept 2 bases outside the gene matches. Germline V gene sequence: CDR1 MNHNS, CDR2 SASEGT.

A note on this clonotype: An end of the junction does not agree with germline; a read error may underlie this. The chain joins TRBV4-1 to TRBJ2-1; no reliable D call. Germline CDR1 reads MGHRA; CDR2 reads YSYEKL. The CDR3 runs 15 residues. The CDR3 nucleotides read TGCGCCAGCAGCCAAGTAGTTAGTCCCTACAATGTGCAGTTCTTC. Protein: CASSQVVSPYNVQFF.

This clonotype came up a few times. The chain carries TRBV15 and TRBJ2-5; tentative D call: TRBD2 (6 bases). The CDR3 covers 15 residues. CDR1 is LNHNV, CDR2 YYDKDF, per germline (reference sequence). The ends were cut back, 0 bases at V and 10 bases at J, with 18 bases in the middle. CDR3 nucleotides: TGTGCCACCAGCAGAGATACGGGGGACGCGGCGATCCAGTACTTC. This gives the protein CATSRDTGDAAIQYF. Based on the CDR3 plus reference TRBV15 and TRBJ2-5, the full variable domain is DAMVIQNPRYQVTQFGKPVTLSCSQTLNHNVMYWYQQKSSQAPKLLFHYYDKDFNNEADTPDNFQSRRPNTSFCFLDIRSPGLGDTAMYLCATSRDTGDAAIQYFGPGTRLLVL.

In this sample, this clonotype turned up many times. V is TRBV20-1 and J is TRBJ2-2; 12 bases are a match to TRBD2. This CDR3 contains 13 residues. Germline V gene sequence: CDR1 DFQATT, CDR2 SNEGSKA (reference sequence). J lost 8 bases, V lost 4 bases, and 2 bases had no gene match. Here the CDR3 DNA reads TGCAGTGCTAAGACTAGCGGGAGAGGGGAGCTGTTTTTT. Amino acids: CSAKTSGRGELFF.

This clonotype was seen only a few times. The chain joins TRBV5-1 to TRBJ2-3; no reliable D call. V lost 4 bases and J 3 bases, leaving 12 bases between the germline ends. The CDR3 runs to 14 residues. The V gene's germline CDR1 is SGHRS and CDR2 YFSETQ. CDR3: CASSIPGPTDTQYF. The CDR3 nucleotides are TGCGCCAGCAGCATCCCCGGACCAACAGATACGCAGTATTTT.

This clonotype was recorded many times. CDR3 sequence: CASSPRPYEQYF. Written as DNA, the CDR3 is TGTGCCAGCAGCCCCCGACCTTACGAGCAGTACTTC. This rearrangement joins TRBV28 to TRBJ2-7, with unresolved D. The CDR3 is 12 residues long. Germline V gene data show CDR1 as MDHEN and CDR2 as SYDVKM. V was clipped by 6 bases and J by 4 bases, with 10 bases between them.

In its sample, this clonotype was seen many times. This chain uses TRBV14 with TRBJ2-1; a weak D match, TRBD1 (6 bases). The CDR3 totals 15 residues. Germline V gene lookup returns CDR1 SGHDN and CDR2 FVKESK. V lost 7 bases to trimming and J lost 1 base, with 14 bases between them. The CDR3: CASTPTGSSYNEQFF. The CDR3 nucleotides are TGTGCCAGCACCCCGACAGGTTCATCCTACAATGAGCAGTTCTTC.

This clonotype showed up just a few times. The rearrangement links TRBV6-6 to TRBJ1-5; 12 nucleotides align to TRBD1. The V and J ends lost 5 bases and 6 bases, in that order; junction bases with no gene match: 8. This CDR3 has 16 residues. Per germline, CDR1 MNHNY and CDR2 SVGAGI (reference sequence). CDR3 in amino acids: CASSHGTGGEIQPQHF. The CDR3 nucleotides are TGTGCCAGCAGTCATGGGACAGGGGGCGAAATTCAGCCCCAGCATTTT.

Only a few counts were recorded for this clonotype. This rearrangement joins TRBV18 to TRBJ2-7; TRBD2 might be the D (7 bases). Looked up from germline, CDR1 is KGHSH and CDR2 is LQKENI. The CDR3 consists of 14 residues. V lost 4 bases, J lost 3 bases, and 13 bases lay in between. Here the CDR3 DNA reads TGTGCCAGCTCACGGGGGGGCACGGGCTACGAGCAGTACTTC. The encoded protein is CASSRGGTGYEQYF. Together with reference TRBV18 and TRBJ2-7, the CDR3 gives the full variable domain: NAGVMQNPRHLVRRRGQEARLRCSPMKGHSHVYWYRQLPEEGLKFMVYLQKENIIDESGMPKERFSAEFPKEGPSILRIQQVVRGDSAAYFCASSRGGTGYEQYFGPGTRLTVT.

This clonotype was picked up a small number of times. The chain couples TRBV20-1 to TRBJ2-4; D is possibly TRBD2 (6 bases). This CDR3 is built from 16 residues. The germline gives CDR1 DFQATT, CDR2 SNEGSKA (reference sequence). Trimming stripped 0 bases from V and 0 bases from J, with 12 bases between. The CDR3 DNA follows: TGCAGTGCTAGAGATCCCCGGGGACTAGCCAAAAACATTCAGTACTTC. Translation gives CSARDPRGLAKNIQYF.

This clonotype was picked up many times. The J gene is TRBJ2-5, the V gene TRBV28; D is unresolved. This CDR3 is 13 amino acids long. V was pared by 3 bases and J by 0 bases, with 5 bases between. Germline V gives CDR1 MDHEN, CDR2 SYDVKM. DNA for the CDR3: TGTGCCAGCAGTTTGTCGGACCAAGAGACCCAGTACTTC. Its translation is CASSLSDQETQYF.

The chain is built from TRBV29-1 and TRBJ1-1, with TRBD1 as a possible D gene (6 bases). The CDR3 contains 13 residues. The germline V gene has CDR1 SQVTM and CDR2 ANQGSEA. CDR3 nucleotides: TGCAGTCTGGAAGGGGGGCGGAACACTGAAGCTTTCTTT. Its translation: CSLEGGRNTEAFF.

The chain couples TRBV28 to TRBJ1-2; no reliable D call. The CDR3 is 11 residues long. Germline V gives CDR1 MDHEN, CDR2 SYDVKM. V was trimmed by 4 bases and J by 8 bases, leaving 8 bases between them. As DNA, the CDR3 is TGTGCCAGCAGTTCCTCCAGAGGCTACACCTTC. This codes for CASSSSRGYTF.

The chain is built from TRBV28 and TRBJ2-3; a possible D gene is TRBD1 (5 bases). The V end was cut by 1 base, the J end by 4 bases, with 15 bases between. This CDR3 contains 16 residues. CDR1 MDHEN and CDR2 SYDVKM come from the germline V gene. This chain's CDR3 is CASSLFGASLADTQYF. The CDR3 DNA reads TGTGCCAGCAGTTTATTTGGGGCCTCTTTAGCAGATACGCAGTATTTT.

This clonotype appeared a few times. This sequence joins TRBV1 and TRBJ2-7; whether TRBD2, the table's D call, matches the DNA was not checked. TRBV1 is annotated as a pseudogene. The CDR3 extends over 14 amino acids. The CDR3: CTSSQTSASYEQYF. DNA for the CDR3: TGCACCAGCAGTCAGACTAGCGCATCCTACGAGCAGTACTTC.

In its sample, this clonotype was seen many times. The chain has TRBV13 and TRBJ2-1; maybe TRBD2 (6 bases). V lost 5 bases and J 6 bases, leaving 14 bases between the germline ends. Germline V gene data show CDR1 as PRHDT and CDR2 as FYEKMQ (reference sequence). The CDR3 covers 14 residues. The CDR3 protein is CASSTQIAVNEQFF. The CDR3 DNA follows: TGTGCCAGCAGCACCCAGATAGCGGTCAATGAGCAGTTCTTC.

There are a few counts of this clonotype. CDR3 in amino acids: CASTPERDPSYEQYF. In DNA form, the CDR3 reads TGTGCCAGCACCCCAGAGCGGGACCCCTCCTACGAGCAGTACTTC. The chain combines TRBV28 with TRBJ2-7; 7 positions match TRBD2. J was trimmed by 0 bases and V by 7 bases; bases with no gene match: 9. The CDR3 runs to 15 residues. In germline, CDR1 is MDHEN, CDR2 SYDVKM.

This clonotype has at least ten counts. V gene TRBV20-1 combines with J gene TRBJ2-7, with 12 bases lining up with TRBD2. From germline, CDR1 is DFQATT and CDR2 SNEGSKA (reference sequence). The trim removed 0 bases at V and 4 bases at J, leaving 4 bases unmatched. This CDR3 is 15 amino acids long. CDR3: CSARDPTSGRYEQYF. The CDR3 nucleotides are TGCAGTGCTAGAGATCCCACTAGCGGGAGGTACGAGCAGTACTTC.

A few counts support this clonotype. The rearrangement joins TRBV7-9 to TRBJ1-2; tentative D call: TRBD1 (6 bases). V was shortened by 5 bases and J by 1 base, with 14 bases between the two germline ends. Germline values: CDR1 SEHNR, CDR2 FQNEAQ (reference sequence). The CDR3 spans 15 residues. The CDR3 reads CASSRDTWGNYGYTF. The CDR3 DNA follows: TGTGCCAGCAGCCGGGACACCTGGGGTAACTATGGCTACACCTTC.

This clonotype has ten or more counts. The chain joins TRBV20-1 to TRBJ2-1; 10 bases agree with TRBD2. Per the germline V gene, CDR1 is DFQATT and CDR2 is SNEGSKA (reference sequence). This CDR3 contains 13 residues. CDR3 nucleotide sequence: TGCAGCGGGCTAGCGGGAGAAAGGAGTGAGCAGTTCTTC. This encodes CSGLAGERSEQFF.

This clonotype appeared many times. V and J are TRBV28 and TRBJ1-1; D remains ambiguous. V was cut by 9 bases and J by 5 bases, with 13 bases left in between. CDR3 length equals 12 residues. Germline CDR1 reads MDHEN; CDR2 reads SYDVKM. The CDR3 coding sequence is TGTGCCAGTATGTTGGGTTGGACTGAAGCTTTCTTT. This translates into CASMLGWTEAFF.

The chain recombines TRBV29-1 with TRBJ2-3; D may be TRBD2 (6 bases). V was cut by 4 bases and J by 10 bases, with 21 bases left in between. The CDR3 covers 14 residues. Germline assignment: CDR1 SQVTM and CDR2 ANQGSEA. CDR3 DNA: TGCAGCGTTGTAAGCGGGCGTGCTAGAGGTGCGCAGTATTTT. Translation gives CSVVSGRARGAQYF.

This rearrangement joins TRBV5-1 to TRBJ2-1, with TRBD2 identical over 8 bases. J was trimmed by 8 bases and V by 5 bases; bases with no gene match: 9. The CDR3 is made up of 14 amino acids. CDR1 is SGHRS, CDR2 YFSETQ, per germline. CDR3 residues: CASRMGLGFDEQFF. CDR3 in DNA: TGCGCCAGCAGGATGGGACTAGGTTTCGATGAGCAGTTCTTC.